What follows are 17 T cell receptor beta chains derived from one specimen sequenced in a study of T-cell reconstitution after alpha-beta-depleted transplantation in children. It was with unique molecular identifiers that the TCRbeta library was prepared. TCRdb processed the PCR reads anew with MiXCR; each CDR3 protein has one entry. The top ten clones hold nearly 5.5% of a sample with 400,000 to 500,000 distinct CDR3 sequences, 11% of them seen once. Specimen: PBMCs from the stem cell graft donor, collected from the stem cell graft. The receptors derive from a human donor who donated a stem cell graft to a child with acute myeloid leukemia.

The CDR3, as DNA: TGTGCCAGCAGCCCACCCGGAGGGATACACTATGGCTACACCTTC. Protein product: CASSPPGGIHYGYTF. The J gene is TRBJ1-2, the V gene TRBV7-2; D not resolved. The germline V gene has CDR1 SGHTA and CDR2 FQGNSA. With 5 bases removed from V and 3 bases from J, the gap between germline ends came to 16 bases. The CDR3 runs 15 residues. The whole variable domain, filled in from reference TRBV7-2 and TRBJ1-2, reads GAGVSQSPSNKVTEKGKDVELRCDPISGHTALYWYRQSLGQGLEFLIYFQGNSAPDKSGLPSDRFSAERTGGSVSTLTIQRTQQEDSAVYLCASSPPGGIHYGYTFGSGTRLTVV.

V usage is TRBV5-1 and J usage is TRBJ2-5, with 10 bases aligning to TRBD1. The length of the CDR3 is 16 residues. In germline, CDR1 is SGHRS, CDR2 YFSETQ. V was clipped by 1 base and J by 5 bases; unmatched bases: 8. CDR3 protein: CASSLFWTGGTETQYF. The DNA for the CDR3 is TGCGCCAGCAGCTTGTTTTGGACAGGGGGAACGGAGACCCAGTACTTC.

In this sample, this clonotype turned up a few times. The chain is built from TRBV25-1 and TRBJ1-6, with a weak D call TRBD1 (5 bases). Deletions cut 3 bases from V and 10 bases from J, with 13 bases between. Looked up from germline, CDR1 is MGHDK and CDR2 is SYGVNS. The CDR3 has 14 amino acids. In nucleotides, the CDR3 is TGTGCCAGCAGTGAGTCGGGGGAACGGTCACCCCTCCACTTT. Translated, it gives CASSESGERSPLHF. Looking up the rest from reference TRBV25-1 and TRBJ1-6 gives the full variable domain: EADIYQTPRYLVIGTGKKITLECSQTMGHDKMYWYQQDPGMELHLIHYSYGVNSTEKGDLSSESTVSRIRTEHFPLTLESARPSHTSQYLCASSESGERSPLHFGNGTRLTVT.

This clonotype has only a few counts. This chain joins TRBV28 and TRBJ2-7; D is possibly TRBD1 (6 bases). The germline gives CDR1 MDHEN, CDR2 SYDVKM. The CDR3 has 14 amino acids. Trimming left V 4 bases short and J 4 bases short, with 14 bases between. DNA of the CDR3: TGTGCCAGCAGTTCCGCCGGGACATATTACGAGCAGTACGTC. It codes for CASSSAGTYYEQYV.

In this sample, this clonotype turned up many times. The chain has TRBV20-1 and TRBJ2-7, with TRBD1 matching over 9 bases. V was pared by 1 base and J by 2 bases, with 9 bases of the junction left unmatched. In germline, CDR1 is DFQATT, CDR2 SNEGSKA (reference sequence). The CDR3 spans 16 residues. The CDR3 DNA reads TGCAGTGCTAGAGGCCGTTCCGGGACAGGGCCCTACGAGCAGTACGTC. This sequence encodes CSARGRSGTGPYEQYV.

This clonotype has at least ten counts. The chain combines TRBV5-1 with TRBJ2-5, with D possibly being TRBD1 or TRBD2 (6 bases each). The CDR3 runs to 16 residues. Per germline, CDR1 SGHRS and CDR2 YFSETQ. Trimming took 4 bases from V and 5 from J, leaving 21 bases between them. CDR3: CASSPTGAELKETQYF. DNA of the CDR3: TGCGCCAGCAGCCCGACGGGGGCTGAATTAAAGGAGACCCAGTACTTC.

This clonotype was counted at least ten times. The rearrangement joins TRBV7-9 to TRBJ2-2, with TRBD2 matching 9 bases. Trimming at V came to 3 bases and at J to 0 bases, leaving 5 bases not matched to a gene. This CDR3 contains 17 residues. Germline V lookup: CDR1 SEHNR, CDR2 FQNEAQ (reference sequence). For the CDR3, the DNA is TGTGCCAGCAGCTTTGGGATAGCGGGAGCGAACACCGGGGAGCTGTTTTTT. This codes for CASSFGIAGANTGELFF.

The rearrangement joins TRBV5-1 to TRBJ2-3; the D is unclear. Trimming removed 4 bases at V and 1 base at J, with 13 bases between. The CDR3 is 15 residues long. Germline V gene sequence: CDR1 SGHRS, CDR2 YFSETQ. The CDR3 loop reads CASSRDAKRTDTQYF. CDR3 bases: TGCGCCAGCAGCCGCGACGCAAAACGCACAGATACGCAGTATTTT.

In its sample, this clonotype was seen many times. The chain links TRBV2 to TRBJ2-5, with 7 bases that match TRBD1. CDR1 and CDR2 (germline): SNHLY, FYNNEI. Unmatched junction bases numbered 9, after V lost 4 bases and J lost 1 base. The length of the CDR3 is 16 residues. The CDR3 DNA is TGTGCCAGCAGTGCAGGGACAGTGAGCTTCCAAGAGACCCAGTACTTC. It yields the protein CASSAGTVSFQETQYF.

This clonotype was seen only a few times. The rearrangement joins TRBV25-1 to TRBJ1-3; 7 bases are a match to TRBD1. CDR1 and CDR2 from the germline V gene are MGHDK and SYGVNS. Unmatched junction bases numbered 7, after V lost 6 bases and J lost 2 bases. This CDR3 has 15 residues. The CDR3 sequence: CASSETGWPGNTIYF. As DNA, the CDR3 is TGTGCCAGCAGCGAGACAGGGTGGCCTGGAAACACCATATATTTT.

This clonotype came up a few times. The genes are TRBV12-3 or TRBV12-4 and TRBJ2-2, with 9 bases lining up with TRBD2. The CDR3 length is 17 residues. J lost 3 bases, V lost 4 bases, and 9 bases had no gene match. The CDR3 sequence is CASSSPGLAQDTGELFF. The CDR3 DNA reads TGTGCCAGCAGTTCGCCGGGACTAGCCCAGGACACCGGGGAGCTGTTTTTT.

V and J are TRBV4-2 and TRBJ1-4, with D maybe TRBD1 (5 bases). Germline V lookup: CDR1 LGHNA, CDR2 YNFKEQ. V dropped 3 bases and J dropped 0 bases, with 14 bases sitting between them. This CDR3 has 17 residues. The chain's CDR3 is CASSQGDGEATNEKLFF. CDR3 DNA: TGTGCCAGCAGCCAGGGGGACGGAGAGGCAACTAATGAAAAACTGTTTTTT.

This rearrangement joins TRBV9 to TRBJ2-2; no reliable D call. Germline V gene lookup returns CDR1 SGDLS and CDR2 YYNGEE. The V gene lost 0 bases and the J gene lost 0 bases, with 6 bases spanning the gap. The CDR3 contains 15 residues. The CDR3 spells CASSVVQTNTGELFF. For the CDR3, the DNA is TGTGCCAGCAGCGTAGTGCAAACGAACACCGGGGAGCTGTTTTTT.

This clonotype appeared many times. The chain links TRBV15 to TRBJ2-1, with D possibly TRBD2 on 6 matching bases. With 5 bases removed from V and 1 base from J, the gap between germline ends came to 15 bases. Germline loops: CDR1 LNHNV, CDR2 YYDKDF (reference sequence). The CDR3 has 16 residues. The CDR3 here is CATSFHRDLSYNEQFF. The CDR3 coding sequence is TGTGCCACCAGCTTCCACCGGGACTTATCCTACAATGAGCAGTTCTTC.

In its sample, this clonotype was seen many times. V usage is TRBV27 and J usage is TRBJ1-2; 8 bases line up with TRBD1. Germline values: CDR1 MNHEY, CDR2 SMNVEV (reference sequence). V shed 2 bases, J shed 1 base, and the junction held 9 bases outside the gene matches. The CDR3 covers 17 residues. The CDR3 region has the DNA TGTGCCAGCAGTTTACTCGGGACAGGATTGAGTAACTATGGCTACACCTTC. This codes for CASSLLGTGLSNYGYTF.

This clonotype was found many times. The chain links TRBV5-1 to TRBJ2-7; the D gene is possibly TRBD1 (5 bases). CDR3 size: 14 residues. Deletions cut 4 bases from V and 2 bases from J, with 13 bases between. Germline values: CDR1 SGHRS, CDR2 YFSETQ. The CDR3 reads CASSVVRGTYEQYF. The CDR3 bases are TGCGCCAGCAGCGTAGTAAGGGGAACCTACGAGCAGTACTTC.

This clonotype was observed at least ten times. V gene TRBV5-1 combines with J gene TRBJ2-7, with D uncertain. The germline V gene encodes CDR1 SGHRS and CDR2 YFSETQ. The length of the CDR3 is 14 residues. The germline V and J ends were trimmed by 0 bases and 2 bases, with 9 bases remaining between them. The CDR3 spells CASSLESKTYEQYV. The CDR3 coding sequence is TGCGCCAGCAGCTTGGAATCGAAAACCTACGAGCAGTACGTC.